The rows below give T cell receptor beta chains drawn from one sample of a study of PD-1 blockade in classical Hodgkin lymphoma. TCRdb keeps only in-frame clones here, not all; method: immunoSEQ multiplex PCR. The table lists about 25,000 clones, over 70% of them singletons. The sample in question was peripheral blood mononuclear cells (PBMCs), obtained at baseline. These receptors were collected from a human donor with classical Hodgkin lymphoma. Each CDR3 is given with its conserved first and last residue. The D gene is left open where the match is weak. The size of a clone is reported for some rows only, either as once, few or many, or as a class for expanded clones.

V	J	D	size	CDR3	DNA
TRBV7-9	TRBJ2-3	TRBD2	.	CASSFGGGAGDTQYF	TGTGCCAGCAGCTTCGGCGGGGGGGCCGGAGATACGCAGTATTTT
TRBV28	TRBJ2-2	TRBD2	.	CATNSGGGTGELFF	TGTGCCACCAACTCGGGGGGAGGGACCGGGGAGCTGTTTTTT
TRBV19	TRBJ2-3	TRBD2	.	CASSLAGGEDTQYF	TGTGCCAGTAGTCTAGCGGGGGGAGAAGATACGCAGTATTTT
TRBV11-1	TRBJ1-6	.	.	CASSPGRDRLYSPLHF	TGTGCCAGCAGCCCAGGCCGGGACCGACTTTATTCACCCCTCCACTTT
TRBV29-1	TRBJ2-5	.	.	CSVPSEGGETQYF	TGCAGCGTTCCATCAGAGGGGGGGGAGACCCAGTACTTC
TRBV5-6	TRBJ2-6	TRBD2	once	CASSLRTSGGRANVLTF	TGTGCCAGCAGCCTAAGGACTAGCGGGGGAAGGGCCAACGTCCTGACTTTC
TRBV27	TRBJ2-3	TRBD1	.	CASSLFRRGQGLADTQYF	TGTGCCAGCAGTTTATTCCGAAGGGGGCAAGGTTTGGCAGATACGCAGTATTTT
TRBV11-2	TRBJ1-6	TRBD1	.	CASSFGTVYNSPLHF	TGTGCCAGCAGCTTCGGGACAGTGTATAATTCACCCCTCCACTTT
TRBV5-1	TRBJ1-2	TRBD1	.	CASSWKGQGGGYTF	TGCGCCAGCAGCTGGAAGGGACAGGGTGGAGGCTACACCTTC
TRBV28	TRBJ1-1	TRBD1	.	CAGGPNGQAEAFF	TGTGCCGGCGGGCCGAACGGACAGGCTGAAGCTTTCTTT
TRBV29-1	TRBJ1-5	TRBD1	.	CSVAGGSNQPQHF	TGCAGCGTTGCAGGGGGGAGCAATCAGCCCCAGCATTTT
TRBV28	TRBJ2-5	.	.	CASSFGGTQETQYF	TGTGCCAGCAGTTTTGGGGGGACCCAAGAGACCCAGTACTTC
TRBV7-9	TRBJ2-4	TRBD2	.	CASSPSLSGPGGNIQYF	TGTGCCAGCAGCCCATCCTTATCGGGGCCGGGGGGAAACATTCAGTACTTC
TRBV27	TRBJ2-3	.	few	CASRPFGTRYTDTQYF	TGTGCCAGCAGGCCATTCGGGACAAGATACACAGATACGCAGTATTTT
TRBV27	TRBJ2-5	.	.	CASRDTGEQYF	TGTGCCAGCAGAGACACAGGAGAACAGTACTTC
TRBV27	TRBJ2-7	.	.	CASSPSPGGTEQYF	TGTGCCAGCAGTCCCTCGCCGGGCGGGACCGAGCAGTACTTC
TRBV5-5	TRBJ2-7	TRBD1	.	CASSLENRGYEQYF	TGTGCCAGCAGCTTGGAGAACAGGGGGTACGAGCAGTACTTC
TRBV4-3	TRBJ1-3	.	once	CASSQSAPTDLSGNTIYF	TGCGCCAGCAGCCAAAGCGCGCCCACAGATTTATCTGGAAACACCATATATTTT
TRBV6-1	TRBJ2-7	.	.	CASGAYEQYF	TGTGCCAGCGGGGCCTACGAGCAGTACTTC
TRBV7-8	TRBJ1-4	.	.	CASSRTTTNEKLFF	TGTGCCAGCAGCAGGACAACAACTAATGAAAAACTGTTTTTT
TRBV7-2	TRBJ2-7	.	.	CASSLTTKVSYEQYF	TGTGCCAGCAGCTTAACCACAAAGGTTTCCTACGAGCAGTACTTC
TRBV4-2	TRBJ2-4	.	.	CASSQDVLAKNIQYF	TGTGCCAGCAGCCAAGACGTACTAGCCAAAAACATTCAGTACTTC
TRBV2	TRBJ2-3	.	.	CASRIDFTDTQYF	TGTGCCAGCAGAATTGACTTCACAGATACGCAGTATTTT
TRBV7-2	TRBJ1-5	TRBD1	.	CASSIAGGRGQPQHF	TGTGCCAGCAGCATCGCAGGGGGTCGAGGTCAGCCCCAGCATTTT
TRBV6-5	TRBJ2-7	TRBD1	.	CASRIGTGGDEQYF	TGTGCCAGCAGAATCGGGACAGGGGGCGACGAGCAGTACTTC
TRBV7-8	TRBJ2-6	.	.	CASSLVLTLIVSGANVLTF	TGTGCCAGCAGCTTAGTTCTGACATTGATCGTCTCTGGGGCCAACGTCCTGACTTTC
TRBV28	TRBJ2-5	.	.	CASSVIGQRKNPQETQYF	TGTGCCAGCAGTGTCATCGGACAGAGAAAAAACCCACAAGAGACCCAGTACTTC
TRBV7-2	TRBJ2-7	.	once	CASSEAYEQYF	TGTGCCAGCAGCGAGGCGTACGAGCAGTACTTC
TRBV27	TRBJ1-1	.	.	CASRKSGTPSTEAFF	TGTGCCAGCAGGAAATCCGGGACACCTTCCACTGAAGCTTTCTTT
TRBV4-2	TRBJ2-2	.	few	CASSQAGLNTGELFF	TGTGCCAGCAGCCAGGCGGGATTGAACACCGGGGAGCTGTTTTTT
TRBV2	TRBJ2-3	TRBD1	once	CASRQGANTDTQYF	TGTGCCAGCAGGCAGGGGGCTAACACAGATACGCAGTATTTT
TRBV11-2	TRBJ2-3	TRBD2	.	CASSFALAGGYTQYF	TGTGCCAGCAGCTTTGCACTAGCGGGGGGGTATACGCAGTATTTT
TRBV19	TRBJ1-5	.	.	CASRNLWVTDNQPQHF	TGTGCCAGTAGAAACCTGTGGGTGACGGACAATCAGCCCCAGCATTTT
TRBV4-3	TRBJ1-3	.	.	CASSQTLGNTIYF	TGCGCCAGCAGCCAGACTCTTGGAAACACCATATATTTT
TRBV14	TRBJ1-1	.	.	CASSQEGGQDTEAFF	TGTGCCAGCAGCCAAGAAGGGGGGCAGGACACTGAAGCTTTCTTT
TRBV7-2	TRBJ2-5	.	.	CASSREVKETQYF	TGTGCCAGCAGCCGAGAGGTTAAGGAGACCCAGTACTTC
TRBV19	TRBJ2-2	.	.	CASSIEAFGELFF	TGTGCCAGTAGTATCGAGGCCTTCGGGGAGCTGTTTTTT
TRBV11-2	TRBJ1-6	TRBD1	once	CASSLDRDRNSPLHF	TGTGCCAGCAGCTTGGACAGGGATCGTAATTCACCCCTCCACTTT
TRBV7-6	TRBJ2-5	.	.	CASSLPQETQYF	TGTGCCAGCAGCTTACCCCAAGAGACCCAGTACTTC
TRBV10-2	TRBJ1-2	.	.	CASNVGGQGGYTF	TGCGCCAGCAACGTTGGGGGGCAGGGTGGCTACACCTTC
TRBV14	TRBJ1-2	.	.	CASSRAFEGYGYTF	TGTGCCAGCAGCCGCGCATTTGAGGGATACGGCTACACCTTC
TRBV5-4	TRBJ2-7	.	.	CASSPPSGAVQYF	TGTGCCAGCAGCCCCCCCTCCGGAGCGGTGCAGTACTTC
TRBV19	TRBJ1-5	.	.	CASSINGAGQPQHF	TGTGCCAGTAGTATCAACGGGGCCGGACAGCCCCAGCATTTT